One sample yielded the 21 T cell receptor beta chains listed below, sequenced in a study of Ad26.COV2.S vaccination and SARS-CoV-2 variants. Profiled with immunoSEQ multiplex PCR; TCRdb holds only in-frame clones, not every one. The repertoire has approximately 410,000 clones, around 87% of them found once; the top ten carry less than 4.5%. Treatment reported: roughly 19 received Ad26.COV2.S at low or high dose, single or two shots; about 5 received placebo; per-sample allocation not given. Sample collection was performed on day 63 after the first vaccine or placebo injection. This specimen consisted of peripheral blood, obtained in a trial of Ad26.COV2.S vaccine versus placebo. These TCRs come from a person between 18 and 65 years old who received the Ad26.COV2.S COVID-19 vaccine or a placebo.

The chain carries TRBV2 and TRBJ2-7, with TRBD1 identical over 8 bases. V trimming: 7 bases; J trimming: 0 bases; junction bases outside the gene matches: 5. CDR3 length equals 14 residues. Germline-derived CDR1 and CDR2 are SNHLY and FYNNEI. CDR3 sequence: CASKRDRSSYEQYF. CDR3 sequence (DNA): TGTGCCAGCAAACGGGACAGGAGCTCCTACGAGCAGTACTTC.

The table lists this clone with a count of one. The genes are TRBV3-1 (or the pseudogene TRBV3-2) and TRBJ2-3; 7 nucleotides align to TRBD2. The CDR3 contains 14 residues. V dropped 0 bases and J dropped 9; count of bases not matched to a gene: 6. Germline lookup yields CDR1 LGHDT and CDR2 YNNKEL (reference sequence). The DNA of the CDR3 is TGTGCCAGCAGCCAAGATATGAGCGGGGAAACGCAGTATTTT. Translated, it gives CASSQDMSGETQYF.

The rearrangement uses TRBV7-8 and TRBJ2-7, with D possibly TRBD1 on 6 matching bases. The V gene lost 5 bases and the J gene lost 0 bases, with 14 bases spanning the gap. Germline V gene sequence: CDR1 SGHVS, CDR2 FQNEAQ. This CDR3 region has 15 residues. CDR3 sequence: CASSKDSLDSYEQYF. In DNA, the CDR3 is TGTGCCAGCAGCAAGGACAGTCTGGACTCCTACGAGCAGTACTTC.

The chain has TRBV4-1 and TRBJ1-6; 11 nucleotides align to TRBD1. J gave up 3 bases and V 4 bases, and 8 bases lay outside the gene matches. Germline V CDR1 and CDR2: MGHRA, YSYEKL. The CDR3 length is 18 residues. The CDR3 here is CASSPPDRGLVYNSPLHF. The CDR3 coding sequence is TGCGCCAGCAGCCCTCCGGACAGGGGGCTCGTCTATAATTCACCCCTCCACTTT.

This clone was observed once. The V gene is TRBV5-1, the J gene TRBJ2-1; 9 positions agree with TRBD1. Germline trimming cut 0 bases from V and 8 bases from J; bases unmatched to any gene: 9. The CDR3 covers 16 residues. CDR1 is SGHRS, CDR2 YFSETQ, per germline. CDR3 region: CASSLEGQGYFDEQFF. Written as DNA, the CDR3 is TGCGCCAGCAGCTTGGAAGGACAGGGGTATTTCGATGAGCAGTTCTTC.

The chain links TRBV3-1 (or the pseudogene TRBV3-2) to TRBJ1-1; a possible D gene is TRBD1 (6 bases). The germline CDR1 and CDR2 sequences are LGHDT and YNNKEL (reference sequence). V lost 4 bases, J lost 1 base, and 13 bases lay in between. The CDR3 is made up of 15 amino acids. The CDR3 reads CASSLRTGWNTEAFF. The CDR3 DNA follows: TGTGCCAGCAGCCTCCGAACAGGGTGGAACACTGAAGCTTTCTTT.

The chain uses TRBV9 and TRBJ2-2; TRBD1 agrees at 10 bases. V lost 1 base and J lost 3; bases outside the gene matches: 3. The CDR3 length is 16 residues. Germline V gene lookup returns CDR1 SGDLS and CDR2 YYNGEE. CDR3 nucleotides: TGTGCCAGCAGCGTAAGAGGGACAGGGGACACCGGGGAGCTGTTTTTT. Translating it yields CASSVRGTGDTGELFF. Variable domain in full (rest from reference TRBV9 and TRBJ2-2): DSGVTQTPKHLITATGQRVTLRCSPRSGDLSVYWYQQSLDQGLQFLIQYYNGEERAKGNILERFSAQQFPDLHSELNLSSLELGDSALYFCASSVRGTGDTGELFFGEGSRLTVL.

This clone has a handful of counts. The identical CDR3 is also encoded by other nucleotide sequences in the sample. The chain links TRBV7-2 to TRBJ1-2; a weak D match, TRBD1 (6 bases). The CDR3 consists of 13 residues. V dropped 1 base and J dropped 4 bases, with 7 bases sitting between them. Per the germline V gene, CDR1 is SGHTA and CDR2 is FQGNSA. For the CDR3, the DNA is TGTGCCAGCAGCTTAGAGGGGGTCTATGGCTACACCTTC. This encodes CASSLEGVYGYTF. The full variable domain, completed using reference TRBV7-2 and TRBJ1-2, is GAGVSQSPSNKVTEKGKDVELRCDPISGHTALYWYRQSLGQGLEFLIYFQGNSAPDKSGLPSDRFSAERTGGSVSTLTIQRTQQEDSAVYLCASSLEGVYGYTFGSGTRLTVV.

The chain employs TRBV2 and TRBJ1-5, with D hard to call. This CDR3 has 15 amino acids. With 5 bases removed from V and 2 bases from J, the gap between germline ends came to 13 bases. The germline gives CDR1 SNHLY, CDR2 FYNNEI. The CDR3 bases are TGTGCCAGCAGTTTAGGAAAGAAGCGCAATCAGCCCCAGCATTTT. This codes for CASSLGKKRNQPQHF.

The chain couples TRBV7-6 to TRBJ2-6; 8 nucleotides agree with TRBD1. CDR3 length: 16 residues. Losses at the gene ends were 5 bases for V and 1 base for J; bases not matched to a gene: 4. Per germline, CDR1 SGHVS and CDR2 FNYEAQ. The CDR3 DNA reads TGTGCCAGCAGCCTAACAGGGGGGTCTGGGGCCAACGTCCTGACTTTC. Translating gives CASSLTGGSGANVLTF.

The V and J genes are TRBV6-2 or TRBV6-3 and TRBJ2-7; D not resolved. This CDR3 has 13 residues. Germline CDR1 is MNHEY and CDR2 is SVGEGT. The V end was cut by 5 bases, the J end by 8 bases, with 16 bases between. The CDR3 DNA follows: TGTGCCAGCAGTCCGTGGTCGGCAGATCAGCAGTACTTC. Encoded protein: CASSPWSADQQYF.

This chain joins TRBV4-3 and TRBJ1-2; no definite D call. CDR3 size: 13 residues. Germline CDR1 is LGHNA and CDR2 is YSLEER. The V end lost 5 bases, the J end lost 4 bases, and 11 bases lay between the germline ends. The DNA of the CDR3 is TGCGCCAGCAGCGCCCGAGGGATCTATGGCTACACCTTC. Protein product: CASSARGIYGYTF.

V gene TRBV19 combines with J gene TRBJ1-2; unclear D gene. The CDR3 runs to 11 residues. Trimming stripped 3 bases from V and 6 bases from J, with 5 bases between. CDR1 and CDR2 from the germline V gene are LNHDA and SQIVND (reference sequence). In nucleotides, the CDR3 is TGTGCCAGTAGTATGGGTCATGGCTACACCTTC. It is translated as CASSMGHGYTF.

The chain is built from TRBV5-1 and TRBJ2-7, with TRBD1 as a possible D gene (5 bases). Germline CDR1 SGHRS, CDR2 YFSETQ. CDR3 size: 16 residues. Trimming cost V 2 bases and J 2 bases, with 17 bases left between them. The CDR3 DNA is TGCGCCAGCAGCTTTGGATTTGGGCAGGGAACCTACGAGCAGTACTTC. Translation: CASSFGFGQGTYEQYF.

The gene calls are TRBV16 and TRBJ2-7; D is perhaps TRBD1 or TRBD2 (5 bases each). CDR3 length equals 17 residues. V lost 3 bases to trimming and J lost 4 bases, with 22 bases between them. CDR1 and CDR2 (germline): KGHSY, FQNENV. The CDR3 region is CASSQFRTGRDSYEQYF. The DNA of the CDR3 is TGTGCCAGCAGCCAGTTCAGGACGGGACGAGACTCTTACGAGCAGTACTTC.

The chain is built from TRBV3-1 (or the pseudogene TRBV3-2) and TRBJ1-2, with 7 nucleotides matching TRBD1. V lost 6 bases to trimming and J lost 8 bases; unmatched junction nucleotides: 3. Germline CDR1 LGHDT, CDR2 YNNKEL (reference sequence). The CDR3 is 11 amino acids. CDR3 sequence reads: CASSHRGGYTF. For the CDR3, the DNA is TGTGCCAGCAGTCACAGGGGAGGCTACACCTTC.

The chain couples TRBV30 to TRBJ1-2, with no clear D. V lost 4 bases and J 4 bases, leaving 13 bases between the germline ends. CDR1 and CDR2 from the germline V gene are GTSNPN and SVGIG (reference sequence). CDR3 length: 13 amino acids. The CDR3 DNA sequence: TGTGCCTGGATCGGGCTCTTTCCCTATGGCTACACCTTC. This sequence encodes CAWIGLFPYGYTF.

CDR3 bases: TGTGCCAGCAGTTTAGGGACACGCTGGGACGAGCAGTACTTC. Translation gives CASSLGTRWDEQYF. V gene TRBV28 combines with J gene TRBJ2-7, with a tentative D call TRBD1 (6 bases). Germline V lookup: CDR1 MDHEN, CDR2 SYDVKM. V was cut by 2 bases and J by 5 bases, with 13 bases left in between. This CDR3 has 14 residues.

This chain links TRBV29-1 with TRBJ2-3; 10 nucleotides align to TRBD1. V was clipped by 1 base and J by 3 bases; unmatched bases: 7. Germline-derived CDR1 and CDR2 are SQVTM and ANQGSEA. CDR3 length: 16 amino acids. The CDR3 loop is CSVEGGDRGGTDTQYF. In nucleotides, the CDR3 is TGCAGCGTTGAAGGGGGGGACAGGGGAGGAACAGATACGCAGTATTTT.

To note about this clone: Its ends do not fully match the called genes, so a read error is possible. The DNA for the CDR3 is TGTGCCAGTAGTCTCCCCCCTAATGGAAAACTGTTTTTT. The encoded protein is CASSLPPNGKLFF. The J gene is TRBJ1-4, the V gene TRBV19; no definite D call. The germline gives CDR1 LNHDA, CDR2 SQIVND (reference sequence). This CDR3 has 13 amino acids.

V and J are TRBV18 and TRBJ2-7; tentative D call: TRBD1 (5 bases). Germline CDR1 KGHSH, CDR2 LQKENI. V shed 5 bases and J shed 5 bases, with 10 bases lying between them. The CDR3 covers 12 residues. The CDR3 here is CASSTTVHEQYF. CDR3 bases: TGTGCCAGCTCAACGACAGTCCACGAGCAGTACTTC.